A single sample gave rise to the 6 T cell receptor beta chains below, sequenced in a study of blood T cell repertoires in COVID-19. Method: immunoSEQ multiplex PCR; TCRdb's copy keeps in-frame clones and lacks some. The sample has roughly 200,000 clones, around nine tenths seen once; the top ten hold about 6.8%. What was sequenced was peripheral blood. The receptors were sampled from a woman in her forties who had recovered from COVID-19.

This clone was seen just once. The V and J genes are TRBV19 and TRBJ1-1; 7 positions match TRBD1. The V gene end was trimmed by 7 bases and the J gene end by 7 bases; junction bases not matched to a gene: 9. Germline V CDR1 and CDR2: LNHDA, SQIVND (reference sequence). CDR3 length equals 13 residues. Here the CDR3 DNA reads TGTGCCAGTAATCGGGACAGCATTTTTGAAGCTTTCTTT. It encodes CASNRDSIFEAFF.

V is TRBV5-1 and J is TRBJ2-1; D gene uncertain. V was clipped by 1 base and J by 6 bases, with 17 bases between them. The V gene's germline CDR1 is SGHRS and CDR2 YFSETQ. CDR3 length: 16 amino acids. The CDR3 DNA follows: TGCGCCAGCAGCTTGAAGTCTGAGGCCTTCGGCAATGAGCAGTTCTTC. Protein sequence: CASSLKSEAFGNEQFF.

The rearrangement uses TRBV6-2 or TRBV6-3 and TRBJ2-7; D is possibly TRBD2 (6 bases). From germline, CDR1 is MNHEY and CDR2 SVGEGT. This CDR3 is built from 19 residues. Deletions cut 5 bases from V and 5 bases from J, with 31 bases between. The CDR3 loop is CASSTSRDWRDFFRDEQYF. In nucleotides, the CDR3 is TGTGCCAGCAGTACATCGCGGGACTGGCGGGATTTTTTTAGGGACGAGCAGTACTTC.

V and J are TRBV29-1 and TRBJ2-1; 7 bases are shared with TRBD2. Germline lookup yields CDR1 SQVTM and CDR2 ANQGSEA. The CDR3 loop spans 15 amino acids. The junction had 8 bases not matched to a gene; V was cut back by 0 bases and J by 6 bases. The CDR3, as DNA: TGCAGCGTTGAAGATGGTACTAGCGTACTCAATGAGCAGTTCTTC. Amino acid sequence: CSVEDGTSVLNEQFF.

In this sample, this clone turned up once. V gene TRBV24-1 combines with J gene TRBJ2-7, with D perhaps TRBD2 (7 bases). Germline V lookup: CDR1 KGHDR, CDR2 SFDVKD. CDR3 length equals 15 residues. Trimming left V 3 bases short and J 2 bases short, with 13 bases between. For the CDR3, the DNA is TGTGCCACCAGTGATCCAGGGAGGGGGGCCTACGAGCAGTACTTC. It translates to CATSDPGRGAYEQYF.

The rearrangement joins TRBV7-2 to TRBJ2-5; maybe TRBD2 (6 bases). The CDR3 loop spans 14 amino acids. Trimming removed 3 bases from V and 1 base from J, with 9 bases in between. Looked up from germline, CDR1 is SGHTA and CDR2 is FQGNSA. The CDR3 loop reads CASSLGRGQETQYF. The DNA of the CDR3 is TGTGCCAGCAGCTTGGGGCGGGGCCAAGAGACCCAGTACTTC.